A selection of T cell receptor beta chains follows, all from one sample in a study of T cells in Graves' hyperthyroidism and ophthalmopathy. MiXCR was run by TCRdb on the multiplex PCR reads, yielding one entry per CDR3 protein. The sample yields about 330,000 distinct CDR3 sequences, about 13% seen once. The specimen was blood. The source of these receptors is a woman aged 40 to 55 with Graves' ophthalmopathy. The CDR3 runs from the conserved cysteine through the conserved F or W. The order of the fields is J gene, clone size, V gene, D gene, CDR3 protein, CDR3 DNA. A D gene is named only where the DNA matches it firmly. The size of a clone is reported for some rows only, either as once, few or many, or as a class for expanded clones.

>TRBJ1-2|many|TRBV10-1|NA
CASSEDSRYGYTF
TGCGCCAGCAGTGAGGACAGCCGCTATGGCTACACCTTC
>TRBJ2-7|many|TRBV28|TRBD2
CASSQTMAGAYEQYF
TGTGCCAGCAGTCAGACCATGGCGGGGGCCTACGAGCAGTACTTC
>TRBJ1-5|few|TRBV2|TRBD1
CASSHDRGEQPQHF
TGTGCCAGCAGTCACGACAGGGGAGAGCAGCCCCAGCATTTT
>TRBJ2-1|NA|TRBV6-2/TRBV6-3|NA
CASSENIIWGEQFF
TGTGCCAGCAGCGAAAACATAATTTGGGGCGAGCAGTTCTTC
>TRBJ2-1|many|TRBV2|NA
CASSETTDNEQFF
TGTGCCAGCAGTGAGACGACAGACAATGAGCAGTTCTTC
>TRBJ2-7|few|TRBV14|NA
CASSPKHGGYEQYF
TGTGCCAGCAGCCCGAAACACGGCGGCTACGAGCAGTACTTC
>TRBJ1-1|many|TRBV12-3/TRBV12-4|TRBD1
CASSFLQGATEAFF
TGTGCCAGCAGTTTTTTGCAGGGGGCGACTGAAGCTTTCTTT
>TRBJ1-2|many|TRBV30|NA
CAWSGVGGYTF
TGTGCCTGGAGTGGGGTTGGGGGCTACACCTTC
>TRBJ1-6|NA|TRBV9|NA
CASSVGASYNSPLHF
TGTGCCAGCAGCGTAGGCGCCAGTTATAATTCACCCCTCCACTTT
>TRBJ2-7|few|TRBV19|TRBD1
CASRDPGQATYEQYF
TGTGCCAGTAGGGACCCGGGACAGGCCACCTACGAGCAGTACTTC
>TRBJ2-1|many|TRBV12-3/TRBV12-4|TRBD2
CASSFSGRGYNEQFF
TGTGCCAGCAGTTTTAGCGGGAGAGGGTACAATGAGCAGTTCTTC